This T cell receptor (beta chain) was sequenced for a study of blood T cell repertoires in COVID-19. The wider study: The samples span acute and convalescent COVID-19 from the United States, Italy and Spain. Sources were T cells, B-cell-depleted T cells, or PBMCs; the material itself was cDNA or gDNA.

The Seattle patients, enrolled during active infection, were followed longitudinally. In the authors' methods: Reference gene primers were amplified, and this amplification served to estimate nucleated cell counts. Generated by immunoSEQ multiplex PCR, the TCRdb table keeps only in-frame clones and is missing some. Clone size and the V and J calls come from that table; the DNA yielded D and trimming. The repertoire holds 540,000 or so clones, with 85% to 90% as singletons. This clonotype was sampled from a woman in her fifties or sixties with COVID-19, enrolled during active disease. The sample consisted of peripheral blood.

The CDR3 nucleotides read TGCAGTGCTAGTAGTTCTAGCCTTGAAGAGACCCAGTACTTC. Amino acids: CSASSSSLEETQYF. The rearrangement joins TRBV20-1 to TRBJ2-5; TRBD2 might be the D (5 bases). The CDR3 totals 14 residues. Germline-derived CDR1 and CDR2 are DFQATT and SNEGSKA (reference sequence). Between the trimmed V and J ends, which lost 3 bases and 3 bases, there was a span of 14 bases.